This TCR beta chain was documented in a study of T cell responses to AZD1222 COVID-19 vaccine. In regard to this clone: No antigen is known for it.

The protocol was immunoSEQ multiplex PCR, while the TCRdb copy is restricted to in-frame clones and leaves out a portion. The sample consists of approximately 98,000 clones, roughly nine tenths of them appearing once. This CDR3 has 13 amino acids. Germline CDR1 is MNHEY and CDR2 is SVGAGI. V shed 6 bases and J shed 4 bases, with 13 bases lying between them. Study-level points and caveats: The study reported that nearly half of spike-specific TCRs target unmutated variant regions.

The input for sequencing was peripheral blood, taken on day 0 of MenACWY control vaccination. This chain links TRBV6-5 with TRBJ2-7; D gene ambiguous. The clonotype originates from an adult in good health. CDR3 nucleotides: TGTGCCAGCAGCCAACTCGCCGATTACGAGCAGTACTTC. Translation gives CASSQLADYEQYF.